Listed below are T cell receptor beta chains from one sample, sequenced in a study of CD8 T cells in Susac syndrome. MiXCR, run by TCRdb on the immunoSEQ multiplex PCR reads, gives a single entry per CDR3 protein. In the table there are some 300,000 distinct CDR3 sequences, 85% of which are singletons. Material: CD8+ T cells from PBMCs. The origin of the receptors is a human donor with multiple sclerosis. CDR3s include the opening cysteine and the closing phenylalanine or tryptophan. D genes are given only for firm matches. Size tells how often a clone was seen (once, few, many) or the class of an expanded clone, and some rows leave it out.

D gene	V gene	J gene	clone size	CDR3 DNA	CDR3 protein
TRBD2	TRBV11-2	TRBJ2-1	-	TGTGCCAGCAGCTCGGCGGGAGCTAGGGATGAGCAGTTCTTC	CASSSAGARDEQFF
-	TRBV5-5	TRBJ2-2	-	TGTGCCAGCAGCTTAGAACACCTGAACACCGGGGAGCTGTTTTTT	CASSLEHLNTGELFF
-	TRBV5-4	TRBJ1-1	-	TGTGCCAGCAGCTTTGACGGAACTGAAGCTTTCTTT	CASSFDGTEAFF
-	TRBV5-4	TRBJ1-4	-	TGTGCCAGCAGCCACATCGGGATGGGCGATGGCGGTGAAAAACTGTTTTTT	CASSHIGMGDGGEKLFF
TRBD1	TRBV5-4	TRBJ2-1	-	TGTGCCAGCAGTCTGACAGGGTTTAACAATGAGCAGTTCTTC	CASSLTGFNNEQFF
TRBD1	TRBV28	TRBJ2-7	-	TGTGCCAGCAGTTTACAGGGGGCTGCCTACGAGCAGTACTTC	CASSLQGAAYEQYF
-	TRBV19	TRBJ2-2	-	TGTGCCAGTAGCCCCGAGTTGAACACCGGGGAGCTGTTTTTT	CASSPELNTGELFF
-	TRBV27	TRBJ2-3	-	TGTGCCAGCAGTTTAAGAGGGATAGATACGCAGTATTTT	CASSLRGIDTQYF
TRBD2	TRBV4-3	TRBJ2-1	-	TGCGCCAGCAGTCCCGGGACTAGCGCCCGAAATGAGCAGTTCTTC	CASSPGTSARNEQFF
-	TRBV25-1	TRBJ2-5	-	TGTGCCAGCAGTGAAATATCAGGAGAGACCCAGTACTTC	CASSEISGETQYF
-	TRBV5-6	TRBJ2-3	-	TGTGCCAGCAGCTTCGAGGCTGGAGCACAGAATACGCAGTATTTT	CASSFEAGAQNTQYF
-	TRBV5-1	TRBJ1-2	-	TGCGCCAGCAGCTTGGTGTTAGGGCGCCGGAATGGCTACACCTTC	CASSLVLGRRNGYTF
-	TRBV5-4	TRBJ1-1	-	TGTGCCAGCAGCTTGACGGAGATGAACACTGAAGCTTTCTTT	CASSLTEMNTEAFF
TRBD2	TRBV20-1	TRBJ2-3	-	TGCAGTGCCCGGGGGACTAGCGCCCGGAGCACAGATACGCAGTATTTT	CSARGTSARSTDTQYF
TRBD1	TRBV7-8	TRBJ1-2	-	TGTGCCAGCCAGACAGGGGATTCGTCTTTTGATGGCTACACCTTC	CASQTGDSSFDGYTF
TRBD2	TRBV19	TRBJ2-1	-	TGTGCCAGTAGTATAGGCTCTAGCGGGAGAGGGTGGGATGAGCAGTTCTTC	CASSIGSSGRGWDEQFF
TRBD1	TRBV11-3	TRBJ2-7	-	TGTGCCAGCAGCTTAGAACAGGGGTACGAGCAGTACTTC	CASSLEQGYEQYF
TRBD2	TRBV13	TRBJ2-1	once	TGTGCCAGCAGCCCGGGACTAGCGGGAGTAGCCAATGAGCAGTTCTTC	CASSPGLAGVANEQFF
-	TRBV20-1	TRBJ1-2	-	TGCAGTCAAAAGGGGCAGAGCTATGGCTACACCTTC	CSQKGQSYGYTF
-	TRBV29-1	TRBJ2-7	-	TGCAGCGTTGAAGAGTTTCAACCGAGGACAGCCACTTACGAGCAGTACTTC	CSVEEFQPRTATYEQYF
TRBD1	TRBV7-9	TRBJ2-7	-	TGTGCCAGCAGACCTACCGGGACAGGGTACTACGAGCAGTACTTC	CASRPTGTGYYEQYF
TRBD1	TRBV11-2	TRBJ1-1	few	TGTGCCAGCTTACCCCTGAGCAGGGGGGACACTGAAGCTTTCTTT	CASLPLSRGDTEAFF
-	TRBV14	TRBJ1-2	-	TGTGCCAGCAGCGTGTACAGGGCCGGTGGCTACACCTTC	CASSVYRAGGYTF
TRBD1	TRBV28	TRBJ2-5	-	TGTGCCAGCAGTTTGCCGCTTATACCCCGAATGACAGGGGGCAAAGAGACCCAGTACTTC	CASSLPLIPRMTGGKETQYF